These 4 T cell receptor beta chains were all obtained from the same sample, sequenced in a study of OX40 agonist ivuxolimab in advanced cancers. Library generation was performed with the immunoSEQ multiplex PCR assay. The table comes from immuneACCESS by way of TCRdb, which keeps in-frame sequences with V and J called. Part of the clones is missing from these tables; in studies checked, under half for an unresolved V gene and the rest for unknown reasons. This sample has over 40,000 clones in its table, and 65% to 85% of those were observed once. The ten largest clones take up more than 6% of the sample. Sequenced here: CD4+ or CD8+ T cells sorted from blood, sampled in a trial of the OX40 agonist ivuxolimab. Source of these receptors: an adult with an advanced solid tumor such as melanoma, head and neck, liver or kidney cancer.

Concerning this clone: Distinct nucleotide sequences in the sample also encode this CDR3. This chain uses TRBV19 with TRBJ2-3, with D perhaps TRBD1 (5 bases). CDR1 is LNHDA and CDR2 is SQIVND in the germline V gene (reference sequence). The CDR3 sequence is 16 residues long. V gave up 5 bases and J gave up 6 bases, with 21 bases separating them. The CDR3 region is CASSPRGSSVGDTQYF. The CDR3 nucleotides read TGTGCCAGTAGTCCAAGGGGCTCATCCGTGGGGGATACGCAGTATTTT.

The chain recombines TRBV13 with TRBJ1-2; 7 nucleotides match TRBD1. Germline trimming cut 2 bases from V and 5 bases from J; bases unmatched to any gene: 2. CDR1 is PRHDT and CDR2 is FYEKMQ in the germline V gene (reference sequence). The CDR3 spans 13 residues. The CDR3 reads CASSLLTGYGYTF. CDR3 nucleotides: TGTGCCAGCAGCTTACTGACAGGGTATGGCTACACCTTC.

The chain employs TRBV10-3 and TRBJ2-7, with 7 bases identical to TRBD2. CDR1 and CDR2 from the germline V gene are ENHRY and SYGVKD. V gave up 5 bases and J gave up 2 bases; unmatched junction bases: 9. The CDR3 has 15 amino acids. The CDR3: CAISLRVRGAYEQYF. Written as DNA, the CDR3 is TGTGCCATCAGTCTCCGGGTTCGGGGGGCCTACGAGCAGTACTTC.

This chain joins TRBV5-1 and TRBJ2-1; D is unresolved. CDR3 length equals 13 residues. Germline CDR1 reads SGHRS; CDR2 reads YFSETQ. V shed 2 bases and J shed 8 bases, with 11 bases lying between them. The CDR3 coding sequence is TGCGCCAGCAGCTTCGGGCTATCCTATGAGCAGTTCTTC. This sequence encodes CASSFGLSYEQFF.